Sequencing of this T cell receptor (beta chain) was carried out in a study of radiation and T cells in renal cell carcinoma. Study findings and constraints: In blood, top tumor clones expanded by 2 weeks, shrinking by 4.

This clone was recorded a few times. No antigen is known for it. Other DNA variants within this sample encode the same CDR3. Documented time point: blood 2 weeks post-SBRT. The treatment was: 15 Gy SBRT to primary tumor, nephrectomy 4 weeks later. Libraries were prepared by immunoSEQ multiplex PCR; TCRdb keeps only in-frame clonotypes and omits some of them. The repertoire holds about 150,000 clones, with approximately 88% as singletons. The V and J ends lost 2 bases and 2 bases, in that order; junction bases with no gene match: 3. This CDR3 comprises 14 residues. In germline, CDR1 is SGHRS, CDR2 YFSETQ.

The rearrangement links TRBV5-1 to TRBJ1-1; 7 nucleotides line up with TRBD1. The input for sequencing was blood, taken from a patient whose treatment included radiotherapy and nephrectomy. The source is a woman aged 45 to 65 with renal cell carcinoma. The DNA for the CDR3 is TGCGCCAGCAGCTTCGACAGGGTAAACACTGAAGCTTTCTTT. Translating it yields CASSFDRVNTEAFF.